These 25 T cell receptor beta chains originate from one sample sequenced in a study of identical twins. From the 5' RACE reads, TCRdb called clonotypes with MiXCR, one entry per CDR3 protein. Of under 300,000 distinct CDR3 sequences listed, around 6.5% were seen once; the top ten hold more than 14%. The sample was also linked to a second study, of T cells expressing NK-cell markers.

Material: CD8+ T cells sorted from blood. The receptor set was obtained from a woman between 18 and 30 years old in good health.

The V and J genes are TRBV7-9 and TRBJ2-1, with D uncertain. Germline V gene data show CDR1 as SEHNR and CDR2 as FQNEAQ (reference sequence). Trimming removed 3 bases at V and 0 bases at J, with 6 bases between. The CDR3 runs to 14 residues. CDR3 amino acids: CASSFISSYNEQFF. CDR3 bases: TGTGCCAGCAGCTTCATCAGCTCCTACAATGAGCAGTTCTTC.

The CDR3 sequence is CASSLGLLAGEESSYNEQFF. The CDR3 bases are TGCGCCAGCAGCTTGGGGTTACTAGCGGGAGAAGAAAGCTCCTACAATGAGCAGTTCTTC. The V gene is TRBV5-1, the J gene TRBJ2-1; 11 bases agree with TRBD2. The J segment lost 0 bases and the V segment lost 0 bases, leaving 11 bases of the junction unmatched. The CDR3 consists of 20 residues. Germline V gene data show CDR1 as SGHRS and CDR2 as YFSETQ.

Ten or more counts support this clonotype. V gene TRBV5-1 combines with J gene TRBJ2-5; D uncertain. The V gene's germline CDR1 is SGHRS and CDR2 YFSETQ. Trimming took 5 bases from V and 5 from J, leaving 7 bases between them. This CDR3 has 11 amino acids. This chain's CDR3 is CASSLTETQYF. CDR3 DNA sequence: TGCGCCAGCAGTCTGACGGAGACCCAGTACTTC.

This clonotype was detected many times. V and J are TRBV7-2 and TRBJ1-1, with D unclear. This CDR3 has 13 amino acids. CDR1 is SGHTA, CDR2 FQGNSA, per germline. V lost 1 base and J 1 base, leaving 4 bases between the germline ends. In DNA form, the CDR3 reads TGTGCCAGCAGCTTAGTAGCGAACACTGAAGCTTTCTTT. Encoded protein: CASSLVANTEAFF.

This clonotype was recorded a few times. The chain uses TRBV11-2 and TRBJ2-1, with D perhaps TRBD1 or TRBD2 (6 bases each). The V and J ends lost 7 bases and 5 bases respectively, with 15 bases between them. Germline V CDR1 and CDR2: SGHAT, FQNNGV. The CDR3 runs to 14 residues. In DNA, the CDR3 is TGTGCCAGCACCGGTGGGGGGCCAAACAATGAGCAGTTCTTC. Translation: CASTGGGPNNEQFF.

This clonotype turned up a few times. J is TRBJ2-1 and V is TRBV27; possibly TRBD1 for D (5 bases). The CDR3 extends over 17 amino acids. Germline CDR1 and CDR2: MNHEY and SMNVEV (reference sequence). V was cut by 5 bases and J by 0 bases, with 17 bases left in between. In nucleotides, the CDR3 is TGTGCCAGCAGTACATCGGACACACCGAGCTCCTACAATGAGCAGTTCTTC. This translates into CASSTSDTPSSYNEQFF.

The genes are TRBV10-3 and TRBJ2-3; 11 bases are a match to TRBD2. Germline V CDR1 and CDR2: ENHRY, SYGVKD. Losses at the gene ends were 2 bases for V and 7 bases for J; bases not matched to a gene: 11. This CDR3 has 17 amino acids. The CDR3: CAISETTSGRRSHTQYF. DNA of the CDR3: TGTGCCATCAGTGAGACCACTAGCGGGAGAAGGTCACATACGCAGTATTTT.

This clonotype was seen a few times. CDR3 nucleotide sequence: TGTGCCAGCAGCGTAGCCACCGGGAGATCCTACGAGCAGTACTTC. Protein product: CASSVATGRSYEQYF. The V call is TRBV9, the J call TRBJ2-7; a possible D gene is TRBD2 (6 bases). Trimming stripped 0 bases from V and 1 base from J, with 11 bases between. This CDR3 contains 15 residues. Looked up from germline, CDR1 is SGDLS and CDR2 is YYNGEE.

The CDR3 DNA reads as TGTGCCAGCAGTTCGACTAGCGCCGCGTCGAACACCGGGGAGCTGTTTTTT. Its protein product is CASSSTSAASNTGELFF. The chain joins TRBV2 to TRBJ2-2, with TRBD2 identical over 8 bases. CDR1 and CDR2 (germline): SNHLY, FYNNEI. The junction had 8 bases not matched to a gene; V was cut back by 5 bases and J by 0 bases. The CDR3 covers 17 residues.

This clonotype came up many times. V is TRBV6-2 or TRBV6-3 and J is TRBJ1-2; no clear D. From germline, CDR1 is MNHEY and CDR2 SVGEGT. The CDR3 is 12 residues long. Trimming left V 8 bases short and J 8 bases short, with 15 bases between. In DNA form, the CDR3 reads TGTGCCAGCGGAGCGAGCGGTAGAGGCTACACCTTC. Translating it yields CASGASGRGYTF.

This clonotype was seen more than once but under ten times. V is TRBV7-8 and J is TRBJ2-3; 12 bases agree with TRBD2. CDR1 and CDR2 from the germline V gene are SGHVS and FQNEAQ. This CDR3 contains 20 residues. The junction had 16 bases not matched to a gene; V was cut back by 2 bases and J by 4 bases. This chain's CDR3 is CASSLPTSGGDLLPSDTQYF. The CDR3 nucleotides are TGTGCCAGCAGCTTACCGACTAGCGGGGGAGACCTCCTACCTTCAGATACGCAGTATTTT.

This clonotype was observed many times. The chain uses TRBV18 and TRBJ1-1; no definite D call. The germline V gene has CDR1 KGHSH and CDR2 LQKENI. This CDR3 is built from 15 residues. Trimming removed 1 base at V and 0 bases at J, with 9 bases between. For the CDR3, the DNA is TGTGCCAGCTCACCACGAGTCGGGGTGAACACTGAAGCTTTCTTT. Protein product: CASSPRVGVNTEAFF.

This clonotype was seen ten or more times. The chain links TRBV7-9 to TRBJ2-5, with D unresolved. The V and J ends lost 2 bases and 5 bases respectively, with 6 bases between them. The germline CDR1 and CDR2 sequences are SEHNR and FQNEAQ (reference sequence). CDR3 length equals 12 residues. DNA for the CDR3: TGTGCCAGCAGCTTAAGGTCGGAGACCCAGTACTTC. This translates into CASSLRSETQYF. Based on the CDR3 plus reference TRBV7-9 and TRBJ2-5, the full variable domain is DTGVSQNPRHKITKRGQNVTFRCDPISEHNRLYWYRQTLGQGPEFLTYFQNEAQLEKSRLLSDRFSAERPKGSFSTLEIQRTEQGDSAMYLCASSLRSETQYFGPGTRLLVL.

This clonotype was seen repeatedly, ten times or more. The chain combines TRBV12-3 or TRBV12-4 with TRBJ1-4; D perhaps matches TRBD1 (5 bases). V was trimmed by 4 bases and J by 10 bases, leaving 7 bases between them. The CDR3 runs 11 residues. CDR3 residues: CASSYGGKLFF. Here the CDR3 DNA reads TGTGCCAGCAGTTACGGGGGAAAACTGTTTTTT.

There are many counts of this clonotype. The CDR3 sequence is CSVDRGMGDNEQFF. CDR3 nucleotides: TGCAGCGTTGACCGCGGTATGGGGGACAATGAGCAGTTCTTC. The chain carries TRBV29-1 and TRBJ2-1; D is perhaps TRBD1 or TRBD2 (5 bases each). The CDR3 spans 14 residues. V lost 3 bases to trimming and J lost 5 bases, with 14 bases between them. The germline gives CDR1 SQVTM, CDR2 ANQGSEA.

The rearrangement links TRBV2 to TRBJ2-1, with D tentatively TRBD2 (5 bases). This CDR3 is 16 amino acids long. Germline V gene sequence: CDR1 SNHLY, CDR2 FYNNEI. V was trimmed by 3 bases and J by 2 bases, leaving 14 bases between them. CDR3 bases: TGTGCCAGCAGTGACGCTTGGACCGGGACCTACAATGAGCAGTTCTTC. Translated, it gives CASSDAWTGTYNEQFF.

This clonotype occurred many times. The chain couples TRBV9 to TRBJ2-7, with D possibly TRBD1 on 7 matching bases. V was pared by 4 bases and J by 2 bases, with 13 bases between. Germline CDR1 SGDLS, CDR2 YYNGEE. The CDR3 runs 14 residues. CDR3 sequence reads: CASSPGGLPYEQYF. For the CDR3, the DNA is TGTGCCAGCAGCCCAGGGGGACTTCCCTACGAGCAGTACTTC.

This clonotype was detected a few times. The chain combines TRBV7-9 with TRBJ2-1, with 9 bases lining up with TRBD2. From germline, CDR1 is SEHNR and CDR2 FQNEAQ (reference sequence). The CDR3 contains 16 residues. Trimming removed 5 bases from V and 4 bases from J; junction bases left unmatched: 9. The CDR3 sequence: CASSPMTSGNYNEQFF. DNA for the CDR3: TGTGCCAGCAGCCCGATGACTAGCGGAAATTACAATGAGCAGTTCTTC.

The chain carries TRBV27 and TRBJ2-3; D possibly corresponds to TRBD1 (6 bases). The CDR3 runs 15 residues. Germline V gene sequence: CDR1 MNHEY, CDR2 SMNVEV (reference sequence). V was shortened by 2 bases and J by 4 bases, with 13 bases between the two germline ends. This CDR3 reads CASSLVKGGADTQYF. The CDR3 DNA sequence: TGTGCCAGCAGTTTAGTCAAAGGGGGAGCAGATACGCAGTATTTT.

Ten or more counts support this clonotype. The gene calls are TRBV11-2 and TRBJ2-7; D gene ambiguous. This CDR3 has 15 residues. V lost 1 base and J lost 0, with 10 bases in between. Germline-derived CDR1 and CDR2 are SGHAT and FQNNGV. The CDR3 region is CASSLGPTSSYEQYF. The CDR3 region has the DNA TGTGCCAGCAGCTTAGGTCCTACCAGCTCCTACGAGCAGTACTTC.

This clonotype was counted ten times or more. V usage is TRBV2 and J usage is TRBJ2-2, with 8 bases that match TRBD2. The CDR3 contains 18 residues. From germline, CDR1 is SNHLY and CDR2 FYNNEI. V trimming: 5 bases; J trimming: 1 base; junction bases outside the gene matches: 12. As DNA, the CDR3 is TGTGCCAGCAGTTTAGCCCCTAGGAGCGGGGGGAACACCGGGGAGCTGTTTTTT. The encoded protein is CASSLAPRSGGNTGELFF.

Only a few counts were recorded for this clonotype. The chain combines TRBV7-9 with TRBJ1-2; D perhaps matches TRBD1 (6 bases). The germline gives CDR1 SEHNR, CDR2 FQNEAQ (reference sequence). V lost 3 bases and J lost 4, with 12 bases in between. The CDR3 totals 14 residues. CDR3 residues: CASSFGQSLYGYTF. The CDR3 DNA reads as TGTGCCAGCAGCTTTGGACAGAGTCTCTATGGCTACACCTTC.

This clonotype was picked up many times. The rearrangement uses TRBV6-1 and TRBJ2-1; perhaps TRBD1 as D (5 bases). The CDR3 spans 13 residues. Germline V lookup: CDR1 MNHNS, CDR2 SASEGT. Trimming removed 8 bases from V and 7 bases from J, with 15 bases in between. CDR3 protein: CASCWGRGNEQFF. The DNA for the CDR3 is TGTGCCAGCTGCTGGGGAAGGGGAAATGAGCAGTTCTTC.

This clonotype was observed many times. The chain employs TRBV7-6 and TRBJ2-3, with D uncertain. The V end was cut by 2 bases, the J end by 0 bases, with 9 bases between. The CDR3 consists of 15 residues. The V gene's germline CDR1 is SGHVS and CDR2 FNYEAQ. The CDR3 coding sequence is TGTGCCAGCAGCTTAACGCCGACTAGCACAGATACGCAGTATTTT. It specifies CASSLTPTSTDTQYF.

This chain links TRBV4-3 with TRBJ2-4; 9 positions agree with TRBD2. Germline V lookup: CDR1 LGHNA, CDR2 YSLEER. The CDR3 contains 15 residues. The V and J ends lost 3 bases and 3 bases, in that order; junction bases with no gene match: 3. CDR3 nucleotides: TGCGCCAGCAGCCAGGGCGGGAGGGGCAAAAACATTCAGTACTTC. Translating gives CASSQGGRGKNIQYF.